The clone carrying this T cell receptor beta chain was observed a single time. Per the original methods: From reference gene primer amplification, estimates of nucleated cell counts were derived. Using immunoSEQ multiplex PCR, the repertoire was profiled, and TCRdb retains in-frame clones only, with some absent. That table is the source of V, J and clone size, and D and trimming were worked out from the DNA. This sample has just under 35,000 clones, with more than 90% found just once. The data are from a study of blood T cell repertoires in COVID-19. Study at large: The origin of the acute and convalescent COVID-19 samples was the United States, Italy and Spain. PBMCs, B-cell-depleted T cells, or T cells provided the cDNA or gDNA that made up the material.

Germline V gene data show CDR1 as SGHDT and CDR2 as YYEEEE. The ends lost 3 bases at V and 9 bases at J; junction bases unmatched: 14. The CDR3 spans 16 residues. This TCR was recovered from a man in his sixties with active or convalescent COVID-19. Sequencing was carried out using peripheral blood. The rearrangement joins TRBV5-6 to TRBJ1-5, with TRBD1 matching over 8 bases. The CDR3 loop is CASSSGYGQGGRPQHF. CDR3 DNA: TGTGCCAGCAGCTCTGGGTACGGACAGGGAGGGAGGCCCCAGCATTTT.